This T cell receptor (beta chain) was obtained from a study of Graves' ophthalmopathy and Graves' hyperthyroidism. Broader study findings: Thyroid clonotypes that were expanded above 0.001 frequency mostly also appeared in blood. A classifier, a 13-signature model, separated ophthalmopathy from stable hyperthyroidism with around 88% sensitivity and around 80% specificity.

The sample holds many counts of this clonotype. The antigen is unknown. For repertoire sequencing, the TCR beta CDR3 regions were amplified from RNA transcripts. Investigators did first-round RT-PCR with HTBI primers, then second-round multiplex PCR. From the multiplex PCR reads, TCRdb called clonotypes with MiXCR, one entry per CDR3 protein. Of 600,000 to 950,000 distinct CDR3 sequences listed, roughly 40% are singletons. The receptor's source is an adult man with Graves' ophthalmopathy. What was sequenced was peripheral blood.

The CDR3 loop is CSVDRAVGEKLFF. The CDR3 coding sequence is TGCAGCGTTGACAGGGCAGTGGGCGAAAAACTGTTTTTT. This chain links TRBV29-1 with TRBJ1-4; possible D gene TRBD1, 5 bases. Trimming took 3 bases from V and 8 from J, leaving 13 bases between them. In germline, CDR1 is SQVTM, CDR2 ANQGSEA. There are 13 residues in the CDR3. The full variable domain, with the rest looked up from reference TRBV29-1 and TRBJ1-4, is SAVISQKPSRDICQRGTSLTIQCQVDSQVTMMFWYRQQPGQSLTLIATANQGSEATYESGFVIDKFPISRPNLTFSTLTVSNMSPEDSSIYLCSVDRAVGEKLFFGSGTQLSVL.